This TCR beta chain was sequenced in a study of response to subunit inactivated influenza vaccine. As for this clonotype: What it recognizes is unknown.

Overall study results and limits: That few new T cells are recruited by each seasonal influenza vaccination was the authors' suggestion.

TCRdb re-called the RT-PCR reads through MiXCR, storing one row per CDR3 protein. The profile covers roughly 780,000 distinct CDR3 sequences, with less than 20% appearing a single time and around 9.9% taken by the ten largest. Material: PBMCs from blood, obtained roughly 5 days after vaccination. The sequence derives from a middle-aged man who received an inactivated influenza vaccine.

CDR3 sequence (DNA): TGCGCCAGCAGCTTGGCCCCCGGCGGGGGATACAATGAGCAGTTCTTC. Residues: CASSLAPGGGYNEQFF. V gene TRBV5-1 combines with J gene TRBJ2-1, with TRBD2 matching 7 bases. The V segment lost 0 bases and the J segment 4 bases; nucleotides outside the gene matches: 7. The CDR3 is 16 residues long. CDR1 and CDR2 (germline): SGHRS, YFSETQ.